The 26 T cell receptor beta chains below were found in one sample sequenced in a study of blood T cell repertoires in COVID-19. Some clones are missing from TCRdb's copy, which holds only in-frame ones; the method was immunoSEQ multiplex PCR. Of approximately 250,000 clones listed, approximately 91% are singletons. The sequenced sample consisted of peripheral blood. The source of these receptors is a man aged 30 to 45 with COVID-19, enrolled during active disease.

For the CDR3, the DNA is TGTGCCAGCAGGGCCGGGACAGGTGCCACCTACGAGCAGTACTTC. It is translated as CASRAGTGATYEQYF. J is TRBJ2-7 and V is TRBV6-5; 8 bases align to TRBD1. The CDR3 length is 15 residues. Trimming removed 6 bases from V and 2 bases from J; junction bases left unmatched: 9. Germline assignment: CDR1 MNHEY and CDR2 SVGAGI.

J is TRBJ1-6 and V is TRBV5-6; maybe TRBD1 (6 bases). Germline V lookup: CDR1 SGHDT, CDR2 YYEEEE. The CDR3 runs 17 residues. V lost 3 bases to trimming and J lost 0 bases, with 13 bases between them. The CDR3 DNA reads as TGTGCCAGCAGCTACGCAGGACAGAGCTCCTATAATTCACCCCTCCACTTT. This sequence encodes CASSYAGQSSYNSPLHF.

The chain has TRBV9 and TRBJ2-3; D ambiguous. Germline CDR1 is SGDLS and CDR2 is YYNGEE. The CDR3 runs 14 residues. V lost 4 bases, J lost 0 bases, and 9 bases lay in between. In DNA form, the CDR3 reads TGTGCCAGCAGCCCTGTAACTAGCACAGATACGCAGTATTTT. Protein sequence: CASSPVTSTDTQYF.

Of note for this clone: One junction end disagrees with the germline gene, perhaps due to a read error. The chain links TRBV6-1 to TRBJ1-1; TRBD1 aligns across 7 bases. Germline-derived CDR1 and CDR2 are MNHNS and SASEGT. CDR3 length: 10 residues. The CDR3 DNA reads as TGTGCCAGCAGTGAAGCTGGAGGGGGCTTC. This codes for CASSEAGGGF.

The chain is built from TRBV23-1 and TRBJ2-7; possible D gene TRBD1, 6 bases. TRBV23-1 is an ORF; its function is uncertain. The CDR3 has 21 residues. V was shortened by 3 bases and J by 0 bases, with 30 bases between the two germline ends. This CDR3 is CASSHPSYKPDQMTGSYEQYF. Here the CDR3 DNA reads TGCGCCAGCAGTCACCCGAGCTATAAACCCGATCAAATGACAGGCTCCTACGAGCAGTACTTC.

The chain is built from TRBV12-3 or TRBV12-4 and TRBJ1-2; D is perhaps TRBD1 (6 bases). The CDR3 has 13 residues. With 3 bases removed from V and 6 bases from J, the gap between germline ends came to 11 bases. This chain's CDR3 is CASSLGGRDGYTF. The CDR3 bases are TGTGCCAGCAGTTTGGGGGGGCGCGATGGCTACACCTTC.

The V gene is TRBV11-2, the J gene TRBJ2-7; D is possibly TRBD1 (6 bases). Trimming took 4 bases from V and 6 from J, leaving 19 bases between them. Germline CDR1 reads SGHAT; CDR2 reads FQNNGV. This CDR3 has 15 amino acids. The CDR3 bases are TGTGCCAGCAGCTCCACCCGAGACAGGCCTTCCGAGCAGTACTTC. It translates to CASSSTRDRPSEQYF.

The V gene is TRBV6-6, the J gene TRBJ1-2, with 7 bases fitting TRBD1. Losses at the gene ends were 6 bases for V and 2 bases for J; bases not matched to a gene: 6. Germline loops: CDR1 MNHNY, CDR2 SVGAGI (reference sequence). This CDR3 is built from 14 residues. CDR3 loop: CASSTQGINYGYTF. In DNA, the CDR3 is TGTGCCAGCAGCACACAGGGGATCAACTATGGCTACACCTTC.

The chain is built from TRBV19 and TRBJ1-1; maybe TRBD1 (5 bases). This CDR3 spans 13 amino acids. V was pared by 1 base and J by 6 bases, with 9 bases between. Germline V gives CDR1 LNHDA, CDR2 SQIVND (reference sequence). CDR3 in amino acids: CASSIGGYPEAFF. The DNA for the CDR3 is TGTGCCAGTAGTATAGGGGGCTATCCTGAAGCTTTCTTT.

This chain links TRBV25-1 with TRBJ2-7; 12 bases align to TRBD1. Germline loops: CDR1 MGHDK, CDR2 SYGVNS. The CDR3 consists of 15 residues. J gave up 7 bases and V 1 base, and 5 bases lay outside the gene matches. The CDR3 DNA follows: TGTGCCAGCAGTGAATGGGGACAGGGGGCGCGGGAGCAGTACTTC. Translation: CASSEWGQGAREQYF.

The chain carries TRBV6-1 and TRBJ1-6; D is perhaps TRBD1 (5 bases). V was shortened by 3 bases and J by 9 bases, with 6 bases between the two germline ends. The CDR3 runs 12 residues. Germline V gene data show CDR1 as MNHNS and CDR2 as SASEGT. The CDR3 DNA sequence: TGTGCCAGCAGTGATCAGGGTTCACCCCTCCACTTT. Protein sequence: CASSDQGSPLHF.

This clone was found a few times. This chain uses TRBV29-1 with TRBJ2-6; 7 nucleotides match TRBD1. The V segment lost 3 bases and the J segment 4 bases; nucleotides outside the gene matches: 6. The CDR3 contains 15 residues. From germline, CDR1 is SQVTM and CDR2 ANQGSEA. CDR3 region: CSVDEQGSGANVLTF. CDR3 DNA: TGCAGCGTTGATGAACAGGGGTCCGGGGCCAACGTCCTGACTTTC.

V gene TRBV25-1 combines with J gene TRBJ2-2, with 9 bases lining up with TRBD1. The CDR3 length is 18 residues. With V trimmed by 6 bases and J by 3 bases, 14 bases remained unmatched. Germline-derived CDR1 and CDR2 are MGHDK and SYGVNS. CDR3: CASSGITGGAWDTGELFF. DNA for the CDR3: TGTGCCAGCAGCGGCATAACAGGGGGCGCATGGGACACCGGGGAGCTGTTTTTT.

The chain is built from TRBV27 and TRBJ1-6; D is unresolved. Germline CDR1 is MNHEY and CDR2 is SMNVEV (reference sequence). V was cut by 3 bases and J by 0 bases, with 6 bases left in between. This CDR3 region has 15 residues. In DNA, the CDR3 is TGTGCCAGCAGTTTTTCTAGCTCCTATAATTCACCCCTCCACTTT. This codes for CASSFSSSYNSPLHF.

The V and J genes are TRBV7-9 and TRBJ2-7, with D possibly TRBD1 on 6 matching bases. The germline V and J ends were trimmed by 1 base and 7 bases, with 17 bases remaining between them. Germline loops: CDR1 SEHNR, CDR2 FQNEAQ (reference sequence). CDR3 length: 15 residues. Here the CDR3 DNA reads TGTGCCAGCAGCTTAGACGAGACAGGCCCGTTGGAGCAGTACTTC. This translates into CASSLDETGPLEQYF.

V gene TRBV19 combines with J gene TRBJ1-1, with D perhaps matching TRBD1 (5 bases). The CDR3 is 14 residues long. Trimming left V 7 bases short and J 7 bases short, with 19 bases between. Germline V gene data show CDR1 as LNHDA and CDR2 as SQIVND (reference sequence). The CDR3 here is CASIKGPVTYEAFF. The CDR3 DNA reads TGTGCCAGTATTAAGGGGCCGGTCACTTATGAAGCTTTCTTT. Drawing the rest from reference TRBV19 and TRBJ1-1, the complete variable domain is DGGITQSPKYLFRKEGQNVTLSCEQNLNHDAMYWYRQDPGQGLRLIYYSQIVNDFQKGDIAEGYSVSREKKESFPLTVTSAQKNPTAFYLCASIKGPVTYEAFFGQGTRLTVV.

The chain is built from TRBV12-1 and TRBJ1-5; no check of the table's D call, TRBD1, against the DNA was made. TRBV12-1 is recorded as a pseudogene. This CDR3 contains 16 residues. CDR3 loop: CASSLRQSYSNQPQHF. The DNA of the CDR3 is TGTGCCAGCAGCTTAAGACAGTCGTATAGCAATCAGCCCCAGCATTTT.

The rearrangement links TRBV5-4 to TRBJ2-2; 8 bases align to TRBD1. V was clipped by 0 bases and J by 4 bases; unmatched bases: 5. CDR1 and CDR2 (germline): SGHNT, YYREEE (reference sequence). This CDR3 region has 16 residues. The CDR3 loop is CASSLGGQAITGELFF. The CDR3 region has the DNA TGTGCCAGCAGCTTGGGGGGACAGGCGATCACCGGGGAGCTGTTTTTT.

V gene TRBV5-6 combines with J gene TRBJ1-2, with D possibly being TRBD1 (6 bases). V gave up 2 bases and J gave up 0 bases, with 14 bases separating them. The germline V gene encodes CDR1 SGHDT and CDR2 YYEEEE. The CDR3 is made up of 16 amino acids. CDR3 sequence: CASSLPRGTANYGYTF. Here the CDR3 DNA reads TGTGCCAGCAGCTTACCCAGGGGAACTGCTAACTATGGCTACACCTTC.

The chain combines TRBV6-5 with TRBJ1-4; D unclear. CDR1 and CDR2 (germline): MNHEY, SVGAGI. CDR3 length equals 12 residues. The V end lost 5 bases, the J end lost 11 bases, and 12 bases lay between the germline ends. CDR3 in DNA: TGTGCCAGCAGTAACAGCGGTTCCAAACTGTTTTTT. This translates into CASSNSGSKLFF.

This chain joins TRBV11-2 and TRBJ2-1; 12 positions agree with TRBD2. The germline CDR1 and CDR2 sequences are SGHAT and FQNNGV. Trimming took 0 bases from V and 8 from J; bases not matched to a gene: 5. The CDR3 covers 16 residues. The CDR3 sequence: CASSLDPRTSGDEQFF. CDR3 DNA: TGTGCCAGCAGCTTAGATCCGAGGACTAGCGGGGATGAGCAGTTCTTC.

The chain uses TRBV14 and TRBJ2-5; D is undetermined. CDR1 and CDR2 from the germline V gene are SGHDN and FVKESK. The CDR3 extends over 14 amino acids. Trimming cost V 1 base and J 5 bases, with 11 bases left between them. CDR3 in amino acids: CASSQVSRWETQYF. In DNA form, the CDR3 reads TGTGCCAGCAGCCAAGTTAGTCGCTGGGAGACCCAGTACTTC.

This chain joins TRBV14 and TRBJ1-1, with TRBD1 matching over 7 bases. The V gene end was trimmed by 5 bases and the J gene end by 10 bases; junction bases not matched to a gene: 4. This CDR3 is built from 11 residues. Germline V gene lookup returns CDR1 SGHDN and CDR2 FVKESK. CDR3 loop: CASSKTGRAFF. In nucleotides, the CDR3 is TGTGCCAGCAGCAAGACAGGGAGAGCTTTCTTT.

The chain is built from TRBV7-2 and TRBJ2-5; D not resolved. Trimming cost V 1 base and J 5 bases, with 8 bases left between them. Germline V CDR1 and CDR2: SGHTA, FQGNSA. The CDR3 contains 13 residues. The CDR3 DNA is TGTGCCAGCAGCTTAGGGTTGCAGGAGACCCAGTACTTC. It codes for CASSLGLQETQYF.

This clone occurred a few times. This chain uses TRBV18 with TRBJ1-5; D possibly corresponds to TRBD1 (5 bases). The CDR3 has 14 amino acids. V shed 5 bases and J shed 1 base, with 9 bases lying between them. Per the germline V gene, CDR1 is KGHSH and CDR2 is LQKENI. The CDR3 bases are TGTGCCAGCTCAGGGGCCCCAAGCAATCAGCCCCAGCATTTT. Protein sequence: CASSGAPSNQPQHF.

The chain is built from TRBV19 and TRBJ1-4; D uncertain. The CDR3 sequence is 15 residues long. CDR1 and CDR2 (germline): LNHDA, SQIVND (reference sequence). Trimming shortened V by 7 bases and J by 0 bases, and 12 bases separated the two germline ends. CDR3 sequence: CASIASGATNEKLFF. In DNA, the CDR3 is TGTGCCAGTATCGCGTCGGGTGCAACTAATGAAAAACTGTTTTTT.